Given below is one T cell receptor (beta chain) in context. The CDR3 has 15 amino acids. Germline V gives CDR1 SGHTA, CDR2 FQGNSA. The trim removed 6 bases at V and 6 bases at J, leaving 6 bases unmatched. The assay was immunoSEQ multiplex PCR, and TCRdb's table has in-frame clones only and misses some. The sample includes some 87,000 clones, less than 85% seen only once; the top ten take 7.5% to 9.5%. These data are taken from a study of blood T cell repertoires in COVID-19. Study at large: There were acute and convalescent COVID-19 samples, and they came from the United States, Italy and Spain. T cells, B-cell-depleted T cells, or PBMCs supplied cDNA or gDNA.

The receptor's source is a man between 45 and 60 years old who had recovered from COVID-19. Sequenced: peripheral blood. J is TRBJ1-5 and V is TRBV7-2, with 12 nucleotides matching TRBD1. The CDR3 here is CASRSGTGGGQPQHF. CDR3 nucleotides: TGTGCCAGCAGGTCCGGGACAGGGGGCGGTCAGCCCCAGCATTTT.